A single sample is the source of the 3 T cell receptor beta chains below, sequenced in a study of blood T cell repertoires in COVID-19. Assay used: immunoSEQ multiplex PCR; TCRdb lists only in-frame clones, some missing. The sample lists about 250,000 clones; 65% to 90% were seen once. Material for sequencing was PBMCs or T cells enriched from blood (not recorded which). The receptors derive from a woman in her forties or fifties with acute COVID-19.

The CDR3 here is CASSQDWDSSYNEQFF. The CDR3 DNA reads as TGCGCCAGCAGCCAAGACTGGGACAGCTCCTACAATGAGCAGTTCTTC. The chain recombines TRBV4-3 with TRBJ2-1; 7 positions agree with TRBD1. V lost 0 bases, J lost 0 bases, and 2 bases stayed unmatched. CDR1 and CDR2 (germline): LGHNA, YSLEER. The CDR3 runs to 16 residues.

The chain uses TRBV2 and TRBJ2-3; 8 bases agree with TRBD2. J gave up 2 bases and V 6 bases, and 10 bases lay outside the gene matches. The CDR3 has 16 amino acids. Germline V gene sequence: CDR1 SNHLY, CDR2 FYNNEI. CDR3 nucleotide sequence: TGTGCCAGCAGGTCCCGGGGGGGCCTGGACACAGATACGCAGTATTTT. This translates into CASRSRGGLDTDTQYF.

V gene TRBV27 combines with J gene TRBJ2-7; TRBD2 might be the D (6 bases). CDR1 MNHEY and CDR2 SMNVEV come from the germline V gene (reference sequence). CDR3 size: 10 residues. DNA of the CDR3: TGTGCTGCGGGGAGAAACGAGCAGTACTTC. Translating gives CAAGRNEQYF.